This T cell receptor beta chain was sequenced during a study of cytomegalovirus exposure and HLA in healthy donors. Vbeta (60) and Jbeta (13) primers were used in the PCR. Measured with immunoSEQ multiplex PCR; TCRdb has only the in-frame clones, and not every one. The sample carries roughly 150,000 clones, approximately 88% recorded once. With V trimmed by 5 bases and J by 4 bases, 7 bases remained unmatched. Germline V gene data show CDR1 as MNHNS and CDR2 as SASEGT. The CDR3 runs to 14 residues. This TCR was sampled from a man aged 25-45 years in good health and CMV-seronegative. This chain links TRBV6-1 with TRBJ2-7, with TRBD1 matching 8 bases. Sequenced input: PBMCs. The CDR3, as DNA: TGTGCCAGCAGTCTGGACAGGGTCGGGTACGAGCAGTACTTC. It translates to CASSLDRVGYEQYF.